The rows below give T cell receptor beta chains drawn from one sample of a study of T cell repertoires in cytomegalovirus infection. TCRdb processed the reads anew with MiXCR; each CDR3 protein has one entry. The data show around 440,000 distinct CDR3 sequences, 10% to 12% seen once. The sequenced material came from PBMCs. The receptors stem from a human donor in good health (CMV status not recorded). Some clones in this sample may be carry-over from other donors' samples. CDR3s include the opening cysteine and the closing phenylalanine or tryptophan. Fields, in order: J gene, D gene, clone size, V gene, CDR3 DNA, CDR3 protein. A D gene is named only where the DNA matches it firmly. Some rows have no size entry. The others give once, few or many, or a class for an expanded clone.

TRBJ2-5	NA	few	TRBV5-1	TGCGCCAGCAATAACTTCGGGATCCAAGAGACCCAGTACTTC	CASNNFGIQETQYF
TRBJ1-6	TRBD1	many	TRBV6-1	TGTGCCAGCGGGACAGGGTGGAATGAAGGTTCACCCCTCCACTTT	CASGTGWNEGSPLHF
TRBJ2-1	TRBD2	NA	TRBV20-1	TGCAGTGCTAGAGAGTTGACTAGCGGCCCCTACAATGAGCAGTTCTTC	CSARELTSGPYNEQFF
TRBJ1-1	NA	many	TRBV19	TGTGCCAGTAGTATCGGCAGTATGAACACTGAAGCTTTCTTT	CASSIGSMNTEAFF
TRBJ1-1	NA	few	TRBV30	TGTGCCTGGAGTGCTCGTGAAGCTTTCTTT	CAWSAREAFF
TRBJ1-6	NA	NA	TRBV19	TGTGCCAGTAGTATGCGGGATTCACCCCTCCACTTT	CASSMRDSPLHF
TRBJ1-2	NA	many	TRBV12-3/TRBV12-4	TGTGCCAGCAGTTTATCTTCGATCATACAGGGCTACACCTTC	CASSLSSIIQGYTF
TRBJ1-1	NA	NA	TRBV2	TGTGCCAGCAGTGCAGACAAGACTGAAGCTTTCTTT	CASSADKTEAFF
TRBJ2-2	NA	NA	TRBV19	TGTGCCAGTAGGGCTTCAGGGACGAACACCGGGGAGCTGTTTTTT	CASRASGTNTGELFF
TRBJ1-5	NA	many	TRBV7-2	TGTGCCAGCAGCTTAGTAGGGGTCGGCAATCAGCCCCAGCATTTT	CASSLVGVGNQPQHF
TRBJ1-2	TRBD1	many	TRBV7-3	TGTGCCAGCAGCCCAACGGGACAGGGAGGCCTTTATGGCTACACCTTC	CASSPTGQGGLYGYTF
TRBJ2-7	TRBD2	many	TRBV28	TGTGCCAGCAGTTTAGGGGGACTAGCGGGGTGGACCTACGAGCAGTACTTC	CASSLGGLAGWTYEQYF
TRBJ1-5	NA	NA	TRBV4-2	TGTGCCAGCAGCCAAGACGGGGTTAGCAATCAGCCCCAGCATTTT	CASSQDGVSNQPQHF
TRBJ2-1	TRBD1	many	TRBV7-2	TGTGCCAGCAGCCCTGACAGGGGCCGTGCCCTGCAGTTCTTC	CASSPDRGRALQFF
TRBJ1-5	NA	many	TRBV7-8	TGTGCCAGCAGCTTAGGGACAGTTGAGCAGCCCCAGCATTTT	CASSLGTVEQPQHF
TRBJ1-5	NA	many	TRBV7-2	TGTGCCAGCAGCTTAGGTCGCCATCAGCCCCAGCATTTT	CASSLGRHQPQHF
TRBJ1-3	NA	many	TRBV11-2	TGTGCCAGCAGCCCCGCATCAACAGGGCGAAACACCATATATTTT	CASSPASTGRNTIYF
TRBJ2-7	NA	many	TRBV29-1	TGCAGCGCCTTGACAAACTCCTACGAGCAGTACTTC	CSALTNSYEQYF
TRBJ2-1	TRBD2	many	TRBV12-3/TRBV12-4	TGTGCCAGCAGAACTAGCGGGAGGGTTTCCTACAATGAGCAGTTCTTC	CASRTSGRVSYNEQFF
TRBJ2-3	TRBD2	NA	TRBV5-1	TGCGCCAGCAGCACGGGACTAGATTGGCTGGCACAGGATACGCAGTATTTT	CASSTGLDWLAQDTQYF
TRBJ2-7	TRBD2	NA	TRBV19	TGTGCCAGTAGTATTCCCGGGACTAGCGGGACCAACGAGCAGTACTTC	CASSIPGTSGTNEQYF
TRBJ2-5	NA	many	TRBV10-3	TGTGCCATCACGAGGGACCTCCAAGAGACCCAGTACTTC	CAITRDLQETQYF
TRBJ2-7	NA	NA	TRBV11-3	TGTGCCAGCAGCTTCAGGGGAGACGAGCAGTACTTC	CASSFRGDEQYF
TRBJ2-5	NA	many	TRBV7-3	TGTGCCAGCAGCTTGAATGGGTACCAAGAGACCCAGTACTTC	CASSLNGYQETQYF
TRBJ1-4	NA	many	TRBV7-6	TGTGCCAGCAGCCCTTGGCAAAGGGTAGTTGGTGAAAAACTGTTTTTT	CASSPWQRVVGEKLFF
TRBJ2-1	TRBD1	many	TRBV28	TGTGCCAGCAGCACCGGGACAGGGATCTACAATGAGCAGTTCTTC	CASSTGTGIYNEQFF
TRBJ1-4	TRBD1	few	TRBV27	TGTGCCAGCAGCTACGGGACAGCAACTAATGAAAAACTGTTTTTT	CASSYGTATNEKLFF
TRBJ1-1	TRBD1	many	TRBV7-6	TGTGCCAGCAGCCCTATACAGGGGGCGGGAGGGACTGAAGCTTTCTTT	CASSPIQGAGGTEAFF
TRBJ1-2	NA	few	TRBV5-1	TGCGCCAGCAGCAACCAGACAGCCTATGGCTACACCTTC	CASSNQTAYGYTF